These 32 T cell receptor beta chains originate from one sample sequenced in a study of post-analysis software for immune sequencing data. Findings of the study overall: Elevated frequency relative to controls characterized several TRBV segments in patients, TRBV5-6, TRBV5-1 and TRBV20-1 among them.

Researchers reported that TCR beta cDNA libraries carried unique molecular identifiers. MiXCR was run by TCRdb on the PCR reads, yielding one entry per CDR3 protein. The table lists hundreds of thousands of distinct CDR3 sequences, approximately 60% of them singletons. For these TCRs, the target antigens are not known. The source material was blood. The receptors were sampled from a girl under 10 years old with multiple sclerosis.

This clonotype was picked up a small number of times. The chain links TRBV6-5 to TRBJ2-7; D uncertain. The CDR3 consists of 15 residues. CDR1 is MNHEY, CDR2 SVGAGI, per germline. V dropped 6 bases and J dropped 2 bases, with 17 bases sitting between them. This CDR3 reads CASSHGSAGTYEQYF. CDR3 nucleotide sequence: TGTGCCAGCAGCCACGGGTCGGCAGGCACCTACGAGCAGTACTTC.

V usage is TRBV29-1 and J usage is TRBJ1-2; 7 bases are a match to TRBD1. Trimming took 7 bases from V and 6 from J; bases not matched to a gene: 14. Germline V gene lookup returns CDR1 SQVTM and CDR2 ANQGSEA. This CDR3 contains 14 residues. The CDR3 DNA reads as TGCAGCGCCGTCCCGACAGGGCCCACGGATGGCTACACCTTC. This codes for CSAVPTGPTDGYTF.

Here the CDR3 reads CASSLGWWVSGANVLTF. CDR3 nucleotide sequence: TGTGCCAGCAGCTTAGGGTGGTGGGTCTCTGGGGCCAACGTCCTGACTTTC. This rearrangement joins TRBV7-2 to TRBJ2-6; D gene ambiguous. The length of the CDR3 is 17 residues. Germline CDR1 reads SGHTA; CDR2 reads FQGNSA. Trimming pared 1 base from V and 0 bases from J, leaving 10 bases between.

The chain combines TRBV7-2 with TRBJ1-4; weak D call: TRBD1 (5 bases). The CDR3 spans 15 residues. V was trimmed by 1 base and J by 3 bases, leaving 9 bases between them. CDR1 and CDR2 (germline): SGHTA, FQGNSA. The CDR3 region is CASSLGGSPNEKLFF. The CDR3 DNA sequence: TGTGCCAGCAGCTTAGGGGGGTCTCCTAATGAAAAACTGTTTTTT. Filled out from reference TRBV7-2 and TRBJ1-4, the complete variable domain reads GAGVSQSPSNKVTEKGKDVELRCDPISGHTALYWYRQSLGQGLEFLIYFQGNSAPDKSGLPSDRFSAERTGGSVSTLTIQRTQQEDSAVYLCASSLGGSPNEKLFFGSGTQLSVL.

V and J are TRBV2 and TRBJ1-1; D might be TRBD1 (5 bases). V gave up 6 bases and J gave up 0 bases, with 11 bases separating them. The CDR3 has 14 residues. In germline, CDR1 is SNHLY, CDR2 FYNNEI. CDR3 nucleotide sequence: TGTGCCAGCAGGGGGGGGTCCCTGAACACTGAAGCTTTCTTT. It specifies CASRGGSLNTEAFF.

This clonotype was picked up many times. V is TRBV6-4 and J is TRBJ2-3, with D perhaps matching TRBD1 (5 bases). The CDR3 covers 15 residues. Germline assignment: CDR1 MRHNA and CDR2 SNTAGT. V was clipped by 0 bases and J by 0 bases, with 7 bases between them. CDR3 in DNA: TGTGCCAGCAGTGACTCGGCAGGGAGCACAGATACGCAGTATTTT. It translates to CASSDSAGSTDTQYF.

The chain employs TRBV11-2 and TRBJ1-2; D might be TRBD1 (5 bases). The germline V gene has CDR1 SGHAT and CDR2 FQNNGV. Trimming shortened V by 1 base and J by 7 bases, and 10 bases separated the two germline ends. The CDR3 length is 13 residues. CDR3 coding DNA: TGTGCCAGCAGCTTAGGGGACTCCTCTGGCTACACCTTC. Amino acid sequence: CASSLGDSSGYTF.

V and J are TRBV7-2 and TRBJ2-1, with 9 bases aligning to TRBD1. The CDR3 length is 15 residues. Trimming at V came to 5 bases and at J to 8 bases, leaving 10 bases not matched to a gene. CDR1 is SGHTA and CDR2 is FQGNSA in the germline V gene. The chain's CDR3 is CASSIRDRVYDEQFF. In DNA, the CDR3 is TGTGCCAGCAGCATCCGGGACAGGGTGTATGATGAGCAGTTCTTC. The whole variable domain, filled in from reference TRBV7-2 and TRBJ2-1, reads GAGVSQSPSNKVTEKGKDVELRCDPISGHTALYWYRQSLGQGLEFLIYFQGNSAPDKSGLPSDRFSAERTGGSVSTLTIQRTQQEDSAVYLCASSIRDRVYDEQFFGPGTRLTVL.

The J gene is TRBJ2-1, the V gene TRBV20-1; 12 bases agree with TRBD1. The length of the CDR3 is 15 residues. V shed 2 bases, J shed 6 bases, and the junction held 5 bases outside the gene matches. Germline-derived CDR1 and CDR2 are DFQATT and SNEGSKA (reference sequence). The CDR3 DNA follows: TGCAGTGCTAGAAAGGGACAGGGGGCGAGCAATGAGCAGTTCTTC. As protein: CSARKGQGASNEQFF.

The chain uses TRBV25-1 and TRBJ1-1; 7 positions match TRBD1. V was clipped by 4 bases and J by 1 base; unmatched bases: 6. CDR1 is MGHDK and CDR2 is SYGVNS in the germline V gene. The CDR3 covers 15 residues. The CDR3 loop reads CASSARQGANTEAFF. In DNA, the CDR3 is TGTGCCAGCAGTGCCAGACAGGGAGCGAACACTGAAGCTTTCTTT.

J is TRBJ2-1 and V is TRBV4-2, with 13 bases matching TRBD2. The CDR3 runs to 19 residues. The trim removed 4 bases at V and 9 bases at J, leaving 18 bases unmatched. CDR1 is LGHNA and CDR2 is YNFKEQ in the germline V gene. The CDR3 protein is CASSRNPLTETSGGREQFF. Here the CDR3 DNA reads TGTGCCAGCAGCCGAAATCCCCTAACGGAGACTAGCGGGGGGCGTGAGCAGTTCTTC.

The V and J genes are TRBV10-3 and TRBJ2-1; D uncertain. Germline V lookup: CDR1 ENHRY, CDR2 SYGVKD. V shed 10 bases and J shed 6 bases, with 16 bases lying between them. The CDR3 contains 13 residues. The CDR3 region is CATTGGSGNEQFF. The CDR3 DNA reads as TGTGCCACCACTGGCGGTTCCGGCAATGAGCAGTTCTTC.

In this sample, this clonotype turned up a few times. The genes are TRBV7-2 and TRBJ2-5; D remains ambiguous. Germline values: CDR1 SGHTA, CDR2 FQGNSA. The CDR3 totals 14 residues. V was trimmed by 5 bases and J by 0 bases, leaving 10 bases between them. The CDR3 here is CASSPERYQETQYF. The CDR3, as DNA: TGTGCCAGCAGCCCAGAGCGATACCAAGAGACCCAGTACTTC.

The V and J genes are TRBV6-5 and TRBJ2-5; D is undetermined. The germline CDR1 and CDR2 sequences are MNHEY and SVGAGI. The ends were cut back, 6 bases at V and 5 bases at J, with 13 bases in the middle. The CDR3 covers 13 residues. The CDR3 loop is CASSLDTMETQYF. CDR3 in DNA: TGTGCCAGCAGCCTCGACACGATGGAGACCCAGTACTTC.

The V call is TRBV5-5, the J call TRBJ2-7, with D possibly called TRBD1 or TRBD2 (5 bases each). Germline lookup yields CDR1 SGHKS and CDR2 YYEKEE (reference sequence). V shed 5 bases and J shed 7 bases, with 22 bases lying between them. The CDR3 consists of 15 residues. This CDR3 is CASRAGTSFSSEQYF. DNA for the CDR3: TGTGCCAGCAGGGCCGGGACGTCGTTTTCCTCGGAGCAGTACTTC.

This chain connects TRBV18 to TRBJ2-1, with a tentative D call TRBD1 (6 bases). Trimming shortened V by 3 bases and J by 6 bases, and 15 bases separated the two germline ends. The germline V gene encodes CDR1 KGHSH and CDR2 LQKENI. This CDR3 is 15 amino acids long. Here the CDR3 reads CASSPPSIRGNEQFF. CDR3 sequence (DNA): TGTGCCAGCTCACCCCCTAGTATCAGGGGCAATGAGCAGTTCTTC.

The gene calls are TRBV6-5 and TRBJ2-4; TRBD2 aligns across 8 bases. Per the germline V gene, CDR1 is MNHEY and CDR2 is SVGAGI. CDR3 size: 13 residues. Losses at the gene ends were 6 bases for V and 9 bases for J; bases not matched to a gene: 7. The CDR3 DNA reads TGTGCCAGCAGGGGTCCTGCGGGGGGCATTCAGTACTTC. Translating it yields CASRGPAGGIQYF.

The chain employs TRBV25-1 and TRBJ1-1, with 7 nucleotides matching TRBD1. Per the germline V gene, CDR1 is MGHDK and CDR2 is SYGVNS. The V and J ends lost 4 bases and 6 bases, in that order; junction bases with no gene match: 11. This CDR3 comprises 15 residues. CDR3 residues: CASSASLDRAAEAFF. The DNA for the CDR3 is TGTGCCAGCAGTGCGTCTCTCGACAGGGCCGCTGAAGCTTTCTTT.

This rearrangement joins TRBV3-1 to TRBJ2-3, with TRBD1 matching 8 bases. In germline, CDR1 is LGHDT, CDR2 YNNKEL (reference sequence). The CDR3 has 15 amino acids. Unmatched junction bases numbered 9, after V lost 5 bases and J lost 5 bases. CDR3 sequence (DNA): TGTGCCAGCAGCTCTTACGGACAGGGAGGAGATACGCAGTATTTT. It yields the protein CASSSYGQGGDTQYF.

The gene calls are TRBV4-2 and TRBJ2-5; 10 bases match TRBD2. V dropped 3 bases and J dropped 4; count of bases not matched to a gene: 14. Germline CDR1 reads LGHNA; CDR2 reads YNFKEQ. The CDR3 contains 18 residues. CDR3 in DNA: TGTGCCAGCAGCCAGGGCGCCTCAGCGGGGGGGTCAGGAGAGACCCAGTACTTC. Its translation: CASSQGASAGGSGETQYF.

This clonotype was seen more than once but under ten times. The V gene is TRBV20-1, the J gene TRBJ2-1, with D possibly being TRBD2 (5 bases). The CDR3 runs 12 residues. The germline V gene has CDR1 DFQATT and CDR2 SNEGSKA (reference sequence). V was cut by 2 bases and J by 7 bases, with 9 bases left in between. As DNA, the CDR3 is TGCAGTGCTAGATCCGGGGAGAATGAGCAGTTCTTC. It specifies CSARSGENEQFF.

The V gene is TRBV12-3 or TRBV12-4, the J gene TRBJ2-5; tentatively, D is TRBD1 (6 bases). V lost 5 bases and J lost 2, with 12 bases in between. The CDR3 covers 14 residues. DNA of the CDR3: TGTGCCAGCAGTCCTATGGACAGTCAAGAGACCCAGTACTTC. It encodes CASSPMDSQETQYF.

This chain links TRBV7-2 with TRBJ1-5, with D unclear. The CDR3 is 14 amino acids. V was pared by 1 base and J by 9 bases, with 13 bases between. CDR1 is SGHTA, CDR2 FQGNSA, per germline. CDR3 in amino acids: CASSLESGSRPQHF. In DNA, the CDR3 is TGTGCCAGCAGCTTAGAATCCGGTTCGCGGCCCCAGCATTTT. The complete variable domain, with remaining parts taken from reference TRBV7-2 and TRBJ1-5, reads GAGVSQSPSNKVTEKGKDVELRCDPISGHTALYWYRQSLGQGLEFLIYFQGNSAPDKSGLPSDRFSAERTGGSVSTLTIQRTQQEDSAVYLCASSLESGSRPQHFGDGTRLSIL.

V gene TRBV24-1 combines with J gene TRBJ2-5, with D uncertain. The V and J ends lost 3 bases and 4 bases respectively, with 17 bases between them. The CDR3 is 16 amino acids. Germline V lookup: CDR1 KGHDR, CDR2 SFDVKD. The CDR3 loop reads CATSDRAGPGGETQYF. The CDR3, as DNA: TGTGCCACCAGTGATCGGGCAGGTCCTGGCGGAGAGACCCAGTACTTC.

The chain is built from TRBV4-3 and TRBJ2-1, with D perhaps matching TRBD1 (6 bases). V was cut by 0 bases and J by 6 bases, with 21 bases left in between. Germline V gene sequence: CDR1 LGHNA, CDR2 YSLEER. This CDR3 contains 18 residues. The CDR3 is CASSQEAHRAAYPNEQFF. CDR3 sequence (DNA): TGCGCCAGCAGCCAAGAGGCCCACAGGGCGGCTTACCCCAATGAGCAGTTCTTC.

This chain connects TRBV20-1 to TRBJ1-5, with 7 bases aligning to TRBD1. In germline, CDR1 is DFQATT, CDR2 SNEGSKA (reference sequence). J lost 2 bases, V lost 3 bases, and 4 bases had no gene match. The CDR3 runs to 14 residues. CDR3 residues: CSARGTEGNQPQHF. Written as DNA, the CDR3 is TGCAGTGCTAGGGGGACAGAGGGCAATCAGCCCCAGCATTTT.

The chain couples TRBV11-2 to TRBJ2-7; D may be TRBD1 (6 bases). The DNA end favors TRBJ2-5, so the J call may be wrong. This CDR3 contains 13 residues. From germline, CDR1 is SGHAT and CDR2 FQNNGV. The CDR3 DNA sequence: TGTGCCAGCAGCTTATTAAGGGGGGAGACCCAGTACTTC. Translation gives CASSLLRGETQYF.

This sequence joins TRBV6-5 and TRBJ2-7, with D tentatively TRBD1 (6 bases). The CDR3 runs 13 residues. CDR1 and CDR2 (germline): MNHEY, SVGAGI. Deletions cut 2 bases from V and 3 bases from J, with 8 bases between. CDR3 sequence: CASSYIGGYEQYF. The CDR3 region has the DNA TGTGCCAGCAGTTACATAGGGGGCTACGAGCAGTACTTC.

This chain uses TRBV28 with TRBJ1-1, with 8 bases matching TRBD1. V lost 5 bases, J lost 2 bases, and 4 bases stayed unmatched. Germline V lookup: CDR1 MDHEN, CDR2 SYDVKM. The CDR3 consists of 14 residues. CDR3 bases: TGTGCCAGCAGTCGACAGGGGTTTAACACTGAAGCTTTCTTT. This translates into CASSRQGFNTEAFF.

This clonotype has just a few counts. This sequence joins TRBV21-1 and TRBJ2-3; the D call TRBD1 from the table was never checked on the DNA. TRBV21-1 is given as a pseudogene. The CDR3 length is 16 residues. CDR3 coding DNA: TGTGCCAGCAGCAAAACCGGACAGAACTTCACAGATACGCAGTATTTT. This codes for CASSKTGQNFTDTQYF.

The rearrangement joins TRBV2 to TRBJ1-2; the D gene is possibly TRBD1 (5 bases). The CDR3 covers 14 residues. Germline V lookup: CDR1 SNHLY, CDR2 FYNNEI. V was pared by 3 bases and J by 2 bases, with 10 bases between. DNA for the CDR3: TGTGCCAGCAGTGAGGGGGAGGGGAACTATGGCTACACCTTC. It yields the protein CASSEGEGNYGYTF.

The CDR3 region has the DNA TGTGCCAGCAGCTCGCGTACGATGTTCGAGCAGTACTTC. It translates to CASSSRTMFEQYF. The rearrangement uses TRBV7-9 and TRBJ2-4, with unresolved D. The better agreement between TRBJ2-7 and the DNA end casts doubt on the J call. Germline V gives CDR1 SEHNR, CDR2 FQNEAQ (reference sequence). The CDR3 consists of 13 residues.